These T cell receptor beta chains were read from a single sample in a study of human T cells and chemical hapten exposure. TCRdb itself ran the RACE reads through MiXCR, one entry per CDR3 protein. The sample lists 280,000 or so distinct CDR3 sequences, around 7% occurring once. This sample comprised whole blood, obtained in connection with sensitization to the hapten diphenylcyclopropenone (DPC). The receptors stem from a man younger than 35 with alopecia areata. Some clones in this sample may be carry-over from other donors' samples. Both conserved end residues are part of each CDR3. D genes are given only for firm matches. Size values are once, few and many counts, or a class for expanded clones, and some rows have none.

j_gene,abundance,d_gene,v_gene,CDR3aa,CDR3nt
TRBJ1-2,few,.,TRBV7-9,CASSVDHPNDGYTF,TGTGCCAGCAGCGTAGATCACCCGAATGATGGCTACACCTTC
TRBJ1-2,.,TRBD1,TRBV5-6,CASSFRDRGIYFRGYTF,TGTGCCAGCAGCTTCCGGGACAGGGGAATCTACTTCCGTGGCTACACCTTC
TRBJ2-3,.,TRBD2,TRBV20-1,CSARPNRGGPQYF,TGCAGTGCTAGACCAAATCGCGGGGGACCGCAGTATTTT
TRBJ1-1,.,.,TRBV20-1,CSAKEENPNTEAFF,TGCAGTGCCAAGGAGGAGAATCCGAACACTGAAGCTTTCTTT
TRBJ2-1,few,TRBD2,TRBV20-1,CSAREIRGDEQFF,TGCAGTGCTAGAGAAATTCGGGGGGATGAGCAGTTCTTC
TRBJ1-5,many,TRBD1,TRBV28,CASRTGPNQPQHF,TGTGCCAGCCGGACAGGGCCCAATCAGCCCCAGCATTTT
TRBJ2-3,.,.,TRBV20-1,CSASYEGGRTDTQYF,TGCAGTGCTAGTTATGAGGGGGGGCGGACAGATACGCAGTATTTT
TRBJ2-7,few,TRBD2,TRBV9,CASSSGTSIHEQYF,TGTGCCAGCAGCTCCGGGACTAGTATCCACGAGCAGTACTTC
TRBJ2-5,many,TRBD1,TRBV2,CASSEQGDETQYF,TGTGCCAGCAGCGAACAGGGGGACGAGACCCAGTACTTC
TRBJ2-3,few,TRBD2,TRBV7-2,CAGGQRGPDTQYF,TGTGCCGGGGGTCAGCGGGGGCCAGATACGCAGTATTTT
TRBJ2-3,few,TRBD2,TRBV11-2,CASSSFGLAEITDTQYF,TGTGCCAGCAGCTCCTTCGGACTAGCGGAAATCACAGATACGCAGTATTTT
TRBJ1-5,many,.,TRBV12-3/TRBV12-4,CASSLAVSNQPQHF,TGTGCCAGCAGTTTAGCGGTTAGCAATCAGCCCCAGCATTTT
TRBJ2-2,.,TRBD1,TRBV6-2/TRBV6-3,CASRPTGGWSTGELFF,TGTGCCAGCAGACCGACAGGGGGCTGGAGCACCGGGGAGCTGTTTTTT
TRBJ1-2,many,.,TRBV4-1,CASSPRIRLGGGNYGYTF,TGCGCCAGCAGCCCACGAATTCGACTCGGCGGGGGAAACTATGGCTACACCTTC
TRBJ1-4,.,.,TRBV7-9,CASSLAYHPDPNEKLFF,TGTGCCAGCAGCTTAGCTTACCATCCGGACCCTAATGAAAAACTGTTTTTT
TRBJ2-1,few,.,TRBV6-6,CASSYSTPNEQFF,TGTGCCAGCAGTTACTCGACTCCTAATGAGCAGTTCTTC
TRBJ1-1,few,.,TRBV7-2,CASSLESLPTEAFF,TGTGCCAGCAGCTTAGAATCGCTTCCCACTGAAGCTTTCTTT
TRBJ1-1,few,TRBD1,TRBV4-3,CASSQVTGGYTEAFF,TGCGCCAGCAGCCAAGTTACAGGGGGTTACACTGAAGCTTTCTTT
TRBJ1-5,few,.,TRBV4-3,CASSKRVGGLNQPQHF,TGCGCCAGCAGCAAGAGGGTGGGGGGCCTAAATCAGCCCCAGCATTTT
TRBJ2-1,few,TRBD2,TRBV7-2,CASSSSGGVFNEQFF,TGTGCCAGCAGCTCTAGCGGGGGGGTTTTCAATGAGCAGTTCTTC
TRBJ2-5,many,.,TRBV25-1,CASSAGETQYF,TGTGCCAGCAGTGCGGGGGAGACCCAGTACTTC
TRBJ2-2,.,TRBD2,TRBV7-9,CASSSLPGLAGHTGELFF,TGTGCCAGCAGCTCTTTGCCGGGACTAGCGGGGCATACCGGGGAGCTGTTTTTT
TRBJ2-5,.,.,TRBV28,CASSSGAGAGETQYF,TGTGCCAGCAGTTCGGGGGCAGGGGCGGGAGAGACCCAGTACTTC
TRBJ2-3,many,.,TRBV4-3,CASSQDLRRYTDTQYF,TGCGCCAGCAGCCAAGATTTAAGGCGTTACACAGATACGCAGTATTTT
TRBJ1-1,.,TRBD1,TRBV7-2,CASSAGTGAAFF,TGTGCCAGCAGCGCGGGGACAGGGGCCGCTTTCTTT
TRBJ2-3,few,TRBD2,TRBV6-4,CASSDGTSGGDTQYF,TGTGCCAGCAGTGACGGGACTAGCGGGGGAGATACGCAGTATTTT
TRBJ1-2,many,.,TRBV28,CASSLVEFYGYTF,TGTGCCAGCAGTTTGGTAGAATTCTATGGCTACACCTTC
TRBJ1-3,.,TRBD1,TRBV18,CASSPGQTFGNTIYF,TGTGCCAGCTCTCCGGGACAGACTTTTGGAAACACCATATATTTT
TRBJ1-6,.,.,TRBV10-2,CASSLSGDYNSPLHF,TGCGCCAGCAGTCTTTCCGGGGACTATAATTCACCCCTCCACTTT
TRBJ1-4,few,.,TRBV7-6,CASSLAVATGKLFF,TGTGCCAGCAGCTTAGCGGTGGCCACGGGAAAACTGTTTTTT
TRBJ2-2,few,.,TRBV7-2,CASSLEAAGELFF,TGTGCCAGCAGCTTAGAGGCAGCCGGGGAGCTGTTTTTT